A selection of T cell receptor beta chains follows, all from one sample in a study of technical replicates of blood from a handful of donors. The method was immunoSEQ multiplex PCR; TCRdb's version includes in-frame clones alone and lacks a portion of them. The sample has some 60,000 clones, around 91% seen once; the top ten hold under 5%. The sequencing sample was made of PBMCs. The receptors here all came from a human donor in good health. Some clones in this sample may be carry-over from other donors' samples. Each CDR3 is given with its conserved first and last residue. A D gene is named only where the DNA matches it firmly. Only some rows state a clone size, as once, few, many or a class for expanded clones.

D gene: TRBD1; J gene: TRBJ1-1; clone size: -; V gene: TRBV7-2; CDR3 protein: CASRRTGQTNTEAFF; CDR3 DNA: TGTGCCAGCAGGAGAACGGGACAGACGAACACTGAAGCTTTCTTT
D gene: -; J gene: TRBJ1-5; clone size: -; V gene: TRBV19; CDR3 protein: CASSITGSRGGNQPQHF; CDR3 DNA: TGTGCCAGTAGTATCACGGGCTCCCGGGGGGGCAATCAGCCCCAGCATTTT
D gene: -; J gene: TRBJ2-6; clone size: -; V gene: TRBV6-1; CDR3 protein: CASSEVRGSGANVLTF; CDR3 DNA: TGTGCCAGCAGTGAAGTGCGGGGCTCTGGGGCCAACGTCCTGACTTTC
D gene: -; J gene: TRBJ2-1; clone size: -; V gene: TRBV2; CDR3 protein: CVVRGYVYNEQFF; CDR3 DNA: TGCGTTGTTCGCGGCTACGTCTACAATGAGCAGTTCTTC
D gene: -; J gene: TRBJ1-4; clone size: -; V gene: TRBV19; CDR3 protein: CASSRRSVGTNEKLFF; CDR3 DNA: TGTGCCAGTAGCCGGAGGAGTGTAGGGACTAATGAAAAACTGTTTTTT
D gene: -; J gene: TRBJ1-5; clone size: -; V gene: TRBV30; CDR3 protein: CAWRRRGSNQPQHF; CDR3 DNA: TGTGCCTGGAGACGACGAGGGAGCAATCAGCCCCAGCATTTT
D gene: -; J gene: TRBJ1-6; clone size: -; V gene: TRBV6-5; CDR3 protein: CASSYLGVNSPLHF; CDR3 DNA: TGTGCCAGCAGTTACTTAGGGGTAAATTCACCCCTCCACTTT
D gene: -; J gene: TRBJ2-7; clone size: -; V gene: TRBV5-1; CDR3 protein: CASAGDLYEQYF; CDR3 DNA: TGCGCCAGCGCAGGGGATTTGTACGAGCAGTACTTC
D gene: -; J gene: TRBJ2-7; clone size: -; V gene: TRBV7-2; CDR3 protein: CASSLADSRYEQYF; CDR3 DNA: TGTGCCAGCAGCTTAGCCGATTCTCGGTACGAGCAGTACTTC
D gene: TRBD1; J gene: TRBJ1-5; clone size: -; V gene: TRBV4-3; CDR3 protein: CASSQARGTGTNQPQHF; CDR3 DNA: TGCGCCAGCAGCCAAGCCAGAGGGACAGGAACGAATCAGCCCCAGCATTTT
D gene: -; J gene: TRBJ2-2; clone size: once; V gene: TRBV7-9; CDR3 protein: CASSLVQGNTGELFF; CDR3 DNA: TGTGCCAGCAGCTTAGTACAGGGCAACACCGGGGAGCTGTTTTTT
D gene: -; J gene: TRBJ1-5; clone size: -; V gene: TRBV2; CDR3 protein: CASSDYGDGQPQHF; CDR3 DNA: TGTGCCAGCAGTGACTACGGAGACGGGCAGCCCCAGCATTTT
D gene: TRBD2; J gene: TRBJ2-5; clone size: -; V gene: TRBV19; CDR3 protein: CASSQSGLVETQYF; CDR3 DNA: TGTGCCAGTAGTCAATCAGGACTAGTTGAGACCCAGTACTTC
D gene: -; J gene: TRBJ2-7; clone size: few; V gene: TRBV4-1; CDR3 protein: CASSQYGKDYEQYF; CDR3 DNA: TGCGCCAGCAGCCAATACGGGAAAGACTACGAGCAGTACTTC
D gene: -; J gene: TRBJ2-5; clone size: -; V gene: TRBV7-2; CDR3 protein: CASSATLVGGTQYF; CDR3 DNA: TGTGCCAGCAGCGCCACGCTAGTCGGGGGGACCCAGTACTTC
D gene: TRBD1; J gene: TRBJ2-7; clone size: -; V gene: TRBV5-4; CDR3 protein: CASSTGQVGWYEQYF; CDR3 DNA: TGTGCCAGCAGCACGGGACAGGTGGGGTGGTACGAGCAGTACTTC
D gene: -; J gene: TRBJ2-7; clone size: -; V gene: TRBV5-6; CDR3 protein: CASSFGGVDEQYF; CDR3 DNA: TGTGCCAGCAGCTTCGGAGGGGTCGACGAGCAGTACTTC
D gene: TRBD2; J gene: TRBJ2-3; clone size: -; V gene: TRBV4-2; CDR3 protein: CASSQEKTSSGSKTDTQYF; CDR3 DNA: TGTGCCAGCAGCCAAGAAAAGACCTCCAGCGGGAGTAAGACAGATACGCAGTATTTT
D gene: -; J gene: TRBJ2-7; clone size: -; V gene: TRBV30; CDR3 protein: CARMGAGANEQYF; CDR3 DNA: TGTGCCCGGATGGGGGCGGGAGCAAACGAGCAGTACTTC
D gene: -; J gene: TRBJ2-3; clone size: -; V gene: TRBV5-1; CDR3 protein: CASVLQESSTDTQYF; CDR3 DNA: TGCGCCAGCGTTCTCCAGGAATCGAGCACAGATACGCAGTATTTT
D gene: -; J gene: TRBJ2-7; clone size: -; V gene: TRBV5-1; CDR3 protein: CASSLDGAYEQYF; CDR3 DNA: TGCGCCAGCAGCTTGGACGGTGCCTACGAGCAGTACTTC
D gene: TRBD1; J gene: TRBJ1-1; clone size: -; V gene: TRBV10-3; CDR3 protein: CATGDRGQNTEAFF; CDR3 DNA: TGTGCCACTGGGGACAGGGGGCAGAACACTGAAGCTTTCTTT
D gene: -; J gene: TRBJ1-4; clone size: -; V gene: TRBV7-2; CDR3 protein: CASSLKSAGNEKLFF; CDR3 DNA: TGTGCCAGCAGCTTAAAATCGGCAGGAAACGAAAAACTGTTTTTT
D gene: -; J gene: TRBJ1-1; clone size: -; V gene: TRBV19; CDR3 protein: CASTLTGTEAFF; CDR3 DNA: TGTGCCAGTACCCTGACTGGGACTGAAGCTTTCTTT
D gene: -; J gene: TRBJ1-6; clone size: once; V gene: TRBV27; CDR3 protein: CASSRDTGSYNSPLHF; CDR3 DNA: TGTGCCAGCAGCCGGGACACCGGCTCCTATAATTCACCCCTCCACTTT
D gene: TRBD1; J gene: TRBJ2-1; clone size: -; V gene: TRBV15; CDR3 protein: CATSRSGGSWDEQFF; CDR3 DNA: TGTGCCACCAGCAGGTCAGGGGGCTCGTGGGATGAGCAGTTCTTC
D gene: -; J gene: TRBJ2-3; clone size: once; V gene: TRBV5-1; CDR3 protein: CASSNGLTTDTQYF; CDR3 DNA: TGCGCCAGCAGCAACGGACTGACCACAGATACGCAGTATTTT
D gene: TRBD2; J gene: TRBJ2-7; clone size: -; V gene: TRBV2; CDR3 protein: CASKGALAGEVYEQYF; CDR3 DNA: TGTGCCAGCAAAGGTGCCCTAGCGGGAGAGGTGTACGAGCAGTACTTC
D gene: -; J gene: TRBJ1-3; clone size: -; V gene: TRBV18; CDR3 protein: CASSPSSQAISGNTIYF; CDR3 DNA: TGTGCCAGCTCACCATCTTCCCAGGCGATCTCTGGAAACACCATATATTTT
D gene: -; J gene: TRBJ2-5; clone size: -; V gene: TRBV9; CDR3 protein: CASSTGLRETQYF; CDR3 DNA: TGTGCCAGCAGCACGGGACTGAGAGAGACCCAGTACTTC
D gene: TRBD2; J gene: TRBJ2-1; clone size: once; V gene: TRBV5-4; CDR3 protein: CASSAETSGRGLWAGEQFF; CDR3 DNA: TGTGCCAGCAGCGCGGAGACTAGCGGGAGGGGCCTATGGGCCGGTGAGCAGTTCTTC
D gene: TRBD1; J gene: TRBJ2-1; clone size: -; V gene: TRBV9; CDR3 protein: CASSVGQGNSYNEQFF; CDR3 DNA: TGTGCCAGCAGCGTAGGACAGGGAAATAGCTACAATGAGCAGTTCTTC
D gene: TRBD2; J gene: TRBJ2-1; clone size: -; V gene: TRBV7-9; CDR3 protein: CASSLGSGGMGEQFF; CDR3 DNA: TGTGCCAGCAGCTTAGGTAGCGGGGGAATGGGGGAGCAGTTCTTC
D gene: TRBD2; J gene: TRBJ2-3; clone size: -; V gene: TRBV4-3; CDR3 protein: CASSQDIRTSGGLADTQYF; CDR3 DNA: TGCGCCAGCAGCCAGGACATCCGGACTAGCGGGGGGCTCGCAGATACGCAGTATTTT